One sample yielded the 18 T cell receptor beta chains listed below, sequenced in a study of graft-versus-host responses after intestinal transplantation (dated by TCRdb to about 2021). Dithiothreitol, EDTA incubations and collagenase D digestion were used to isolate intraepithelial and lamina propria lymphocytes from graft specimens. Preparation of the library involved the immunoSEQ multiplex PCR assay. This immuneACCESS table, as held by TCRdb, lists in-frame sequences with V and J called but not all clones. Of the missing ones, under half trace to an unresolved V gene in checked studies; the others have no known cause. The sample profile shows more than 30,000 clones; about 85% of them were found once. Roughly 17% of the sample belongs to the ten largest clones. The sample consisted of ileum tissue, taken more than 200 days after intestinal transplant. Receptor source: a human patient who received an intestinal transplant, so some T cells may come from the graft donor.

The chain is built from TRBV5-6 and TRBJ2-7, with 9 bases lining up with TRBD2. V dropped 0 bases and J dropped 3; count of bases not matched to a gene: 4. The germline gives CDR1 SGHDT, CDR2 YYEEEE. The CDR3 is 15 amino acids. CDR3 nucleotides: TGTGCCAGCAGCTTGGTGGGACTAGCAAACTACGAGCAGTACTTC. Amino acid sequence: CASSLVGLANYEQYF.

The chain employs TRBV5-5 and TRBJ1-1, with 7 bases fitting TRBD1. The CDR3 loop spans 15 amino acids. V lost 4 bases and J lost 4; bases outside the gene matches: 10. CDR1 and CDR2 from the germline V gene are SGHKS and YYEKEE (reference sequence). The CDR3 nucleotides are TGTGCCAGCAGCGCCCACAGGGGTAGGGTCACTGAAGCTTTCTTT. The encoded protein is CASSAHRGRVTEAFF.

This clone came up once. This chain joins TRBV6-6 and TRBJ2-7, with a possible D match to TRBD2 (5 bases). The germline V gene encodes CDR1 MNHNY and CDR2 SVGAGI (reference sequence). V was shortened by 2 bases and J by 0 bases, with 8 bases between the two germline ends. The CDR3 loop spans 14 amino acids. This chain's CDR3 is CASSYGLASYEQYF. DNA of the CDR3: TGTGCCAGCAGTTACGGACTTGCCTCCTACGAGCAGTACTTC.

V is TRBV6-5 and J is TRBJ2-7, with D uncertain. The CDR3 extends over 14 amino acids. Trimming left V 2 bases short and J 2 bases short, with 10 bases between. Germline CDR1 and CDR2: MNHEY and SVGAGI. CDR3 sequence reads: CASSYGLNTYEQYF. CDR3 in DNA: TGTGCCAGCAGTTACGGCCTAAACACCTACGAGCAGTACTTC.

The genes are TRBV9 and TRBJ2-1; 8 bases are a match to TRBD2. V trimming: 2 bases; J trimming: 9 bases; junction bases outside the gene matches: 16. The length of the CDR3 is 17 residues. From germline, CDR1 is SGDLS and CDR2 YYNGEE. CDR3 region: CASSVPDVSGGRGEQFF. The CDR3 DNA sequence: TGTGCCAGCAGCGTGCCAGACGTGTCGGGAGGGCGAGGTGAGCAGTTCTTC. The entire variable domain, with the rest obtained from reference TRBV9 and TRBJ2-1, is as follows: DSGVTQTPKHLITATGQRVTLRCSPRSGDLSVYWYQQSLDQGLQFLIQYYNGEERAKGNILERFSAQQFPDLHSELNLSSLELGDSALYFCASSVPDVSGGRGEQFFGPGTRLTVL.

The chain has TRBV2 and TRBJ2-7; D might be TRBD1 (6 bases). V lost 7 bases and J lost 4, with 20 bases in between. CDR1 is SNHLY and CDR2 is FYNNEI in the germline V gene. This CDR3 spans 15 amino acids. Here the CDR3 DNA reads TGTGCCAGCACCGCTCCCCCGGGACATAAATACGAGCAGTACTTC. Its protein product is CASTAPPGHKYEQYF.

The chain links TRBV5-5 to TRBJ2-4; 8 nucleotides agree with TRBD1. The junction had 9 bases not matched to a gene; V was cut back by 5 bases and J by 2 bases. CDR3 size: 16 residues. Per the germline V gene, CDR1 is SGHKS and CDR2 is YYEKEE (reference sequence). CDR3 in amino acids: CASSPGGLVTKNIQYF. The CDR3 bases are TGTGCCAGCAGTCCAGGGGGCCTAGTAACCAAAAACATTCAGTACTTC.

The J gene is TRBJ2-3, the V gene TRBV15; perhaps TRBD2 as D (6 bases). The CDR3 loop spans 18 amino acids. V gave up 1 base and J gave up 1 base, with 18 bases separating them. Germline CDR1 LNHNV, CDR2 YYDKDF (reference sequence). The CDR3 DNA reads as TGTGCCACCAGCAGAGCTGAGGTAGCGGACTGGGGCACAGATACGCAGTATTTT. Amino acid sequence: CATSRAEVADWGTDTQYF. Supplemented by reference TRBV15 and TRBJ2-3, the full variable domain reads DAMVIQNPRYQVTQFGKPVTLSCSQTLNHNVMYWYQQKSSQAPKLLFHYYDKDFNNEADTPDNFQSRRPNTSFCFLDIRSPGLGDTAMYLCATSRAEVADWGTDTQYFGPGTRLTVL.

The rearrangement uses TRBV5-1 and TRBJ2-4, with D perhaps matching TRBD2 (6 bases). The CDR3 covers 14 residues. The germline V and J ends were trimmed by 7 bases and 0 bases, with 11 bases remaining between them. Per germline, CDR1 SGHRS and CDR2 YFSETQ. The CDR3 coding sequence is TGCGCCAGCCAACCGGGACTAGCCAAAAACATTCAGTACTTC. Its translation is CASQPGLAKNIQYF.

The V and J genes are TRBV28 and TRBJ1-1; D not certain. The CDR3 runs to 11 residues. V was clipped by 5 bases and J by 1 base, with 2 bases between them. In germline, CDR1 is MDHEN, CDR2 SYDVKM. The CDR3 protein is CASSGNTEAFF. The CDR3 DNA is TGTGCCAGCAGTGGGAACACTGAAGCTTTCTTT.

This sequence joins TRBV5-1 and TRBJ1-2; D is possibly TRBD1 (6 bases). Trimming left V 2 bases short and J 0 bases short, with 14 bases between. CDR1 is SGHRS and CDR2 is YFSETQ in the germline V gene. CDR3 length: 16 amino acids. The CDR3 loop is CASSLGQMLTNYGYTF. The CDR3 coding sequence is TGCGCCAGCAGCTTAGGACAGATGCTTACTAACTATGGCTACACCTTC.

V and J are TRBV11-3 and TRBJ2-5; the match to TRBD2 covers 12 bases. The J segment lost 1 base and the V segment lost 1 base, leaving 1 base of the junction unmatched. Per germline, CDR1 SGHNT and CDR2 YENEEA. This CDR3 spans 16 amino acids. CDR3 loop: CASSLGLAGVQETQYF. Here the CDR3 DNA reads TGTGCCAGCAGCTTAGGACTAGCGGGAGTCCAAGAGACCCAGTACTTC.

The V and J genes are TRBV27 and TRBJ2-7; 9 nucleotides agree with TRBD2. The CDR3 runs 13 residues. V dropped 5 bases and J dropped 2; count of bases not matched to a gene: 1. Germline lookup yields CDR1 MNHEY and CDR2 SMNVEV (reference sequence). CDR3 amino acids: CASSSGGTYEQYF. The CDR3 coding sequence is TGTGCCAGCAGTAGCGGGGGGACCTACGAGCAGTACTTC.

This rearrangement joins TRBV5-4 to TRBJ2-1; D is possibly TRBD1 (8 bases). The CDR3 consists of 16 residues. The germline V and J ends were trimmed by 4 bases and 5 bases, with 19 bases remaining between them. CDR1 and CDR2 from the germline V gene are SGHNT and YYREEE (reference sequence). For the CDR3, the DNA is TGTGCCAGCAGCCCCCGGACAGGGAGGGGAAACAATGAGCAGTTCTTC. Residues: CASSPRTGRGNNEQFF.

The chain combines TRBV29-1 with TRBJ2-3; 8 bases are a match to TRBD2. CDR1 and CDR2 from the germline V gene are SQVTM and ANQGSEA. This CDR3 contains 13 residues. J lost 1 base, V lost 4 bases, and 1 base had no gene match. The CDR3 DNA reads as TGCAGCGTTGTTAGCGGGGGCACAGATACGCAGTATTTT. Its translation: CSVVSGGTDTQYF.

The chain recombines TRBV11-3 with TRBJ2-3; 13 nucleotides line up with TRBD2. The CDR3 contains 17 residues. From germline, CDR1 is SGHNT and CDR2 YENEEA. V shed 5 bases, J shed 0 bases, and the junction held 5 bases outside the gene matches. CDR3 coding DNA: TGTGCCAGCAGCCGTGGACTAGCGGGAGTTAGCACAGATACGCAGTATTTT. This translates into CASSRGLAGVSTDTQYF.

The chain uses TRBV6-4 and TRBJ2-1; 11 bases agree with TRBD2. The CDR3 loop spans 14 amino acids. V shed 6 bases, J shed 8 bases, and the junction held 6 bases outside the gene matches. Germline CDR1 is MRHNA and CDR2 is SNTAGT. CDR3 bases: TGTGCCAGCAGCCGGCTAGCGGGGGGTTATGAGCAGTTCTTC. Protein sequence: CASSRLAGGYEQFF.

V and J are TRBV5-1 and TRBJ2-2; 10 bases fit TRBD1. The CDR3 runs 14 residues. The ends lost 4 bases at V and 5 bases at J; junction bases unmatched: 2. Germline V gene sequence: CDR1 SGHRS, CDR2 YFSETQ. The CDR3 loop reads CASSRTGGTGELFF. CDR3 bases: TGCGCCAGCAGCAGGACAGGGGGGACCGGGGAGCTGTTTTTT.